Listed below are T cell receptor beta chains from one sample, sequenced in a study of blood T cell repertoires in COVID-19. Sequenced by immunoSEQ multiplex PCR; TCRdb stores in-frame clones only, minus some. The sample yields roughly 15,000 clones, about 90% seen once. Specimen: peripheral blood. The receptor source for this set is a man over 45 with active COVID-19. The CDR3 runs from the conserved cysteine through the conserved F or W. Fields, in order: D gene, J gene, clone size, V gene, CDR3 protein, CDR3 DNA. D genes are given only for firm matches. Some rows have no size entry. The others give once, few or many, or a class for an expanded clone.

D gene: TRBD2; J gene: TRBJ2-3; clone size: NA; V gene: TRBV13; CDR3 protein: CASSQKYGRETDTQYF; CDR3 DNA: TGTGCCAGCAGCCAAAAATACGGGAGGGAGACAGATACGCAGTATTTT
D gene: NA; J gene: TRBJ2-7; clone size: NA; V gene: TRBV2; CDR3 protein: CASTEGDALYEQYF; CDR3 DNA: TGTGCCAGCACCGAGGGGGACGCGTTATACGAGCAGTACTTC
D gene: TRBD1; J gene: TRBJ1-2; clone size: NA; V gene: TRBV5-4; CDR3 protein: CASSLGQGLHGYTF; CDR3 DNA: TGTGCCAGCAGCTTGGGACAGGGGTTGCATGGCTACACCTTC
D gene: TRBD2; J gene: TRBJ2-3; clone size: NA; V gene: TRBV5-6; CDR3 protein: CASSSGTSGSTQYF; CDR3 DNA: TGTGCCAGCAGCTCTGGGACTAGCGGTAGTACGCAGTATTTT
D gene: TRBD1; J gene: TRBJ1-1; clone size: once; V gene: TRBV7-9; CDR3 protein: CASSLGETGKDTEAFF; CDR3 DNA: TGTGCCAGCAGCTTAGGGGAGACAGGGAAAGACACTGAAGCTTTCTTT
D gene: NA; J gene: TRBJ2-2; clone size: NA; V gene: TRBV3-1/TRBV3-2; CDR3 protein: CASSQGVFGSGELFF; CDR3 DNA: TGTGCCAGCAGCCAAGGTGTTTTCGGGTCCGGGGAGCTGTTTTTT
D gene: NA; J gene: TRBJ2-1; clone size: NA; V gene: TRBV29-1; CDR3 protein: CSVVAASYNEQFF; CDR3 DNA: TGCAGCGTTGTGGCGGCTAGCTACAATGAGCAGTTCTTC
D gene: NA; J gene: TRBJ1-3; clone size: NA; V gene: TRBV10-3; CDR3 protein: CAISERGAGGGNTIYF; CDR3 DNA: TGTGCCATCAGTGAGCGGGGGGCAGGAGGTGGAAACACCATATATTTT
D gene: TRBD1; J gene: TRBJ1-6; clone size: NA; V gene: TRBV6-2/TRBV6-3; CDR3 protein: CASSYGTGQSPLHF; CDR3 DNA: TGTGCCAGCAGTTACGGGACAGGTCAATCACCCCTCCACTTT
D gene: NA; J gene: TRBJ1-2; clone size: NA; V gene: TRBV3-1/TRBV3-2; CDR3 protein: CASSQTLLNYGYTF; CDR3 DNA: TGTGCCAGCAGCCAAACCCTATTAAACTATGGCTACACCTTC
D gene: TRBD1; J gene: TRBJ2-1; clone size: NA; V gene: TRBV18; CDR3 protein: CASSPGTGGSYNEQFF; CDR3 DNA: TGTGCCAGCTCACCAGGGACAGGGGGCTCCTACAATGAGCAGTTCTTC
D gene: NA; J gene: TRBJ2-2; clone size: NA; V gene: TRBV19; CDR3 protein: CASSTRQGGNTGELFF; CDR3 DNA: TGTGCCAGTAGTACCAGACAGGGAGGTAACACCGGGGAGCTGTTTTTT
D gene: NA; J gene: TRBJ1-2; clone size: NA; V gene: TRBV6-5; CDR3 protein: CASRRDSPGGYGYTF; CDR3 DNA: TGTGCCAGCAGGAGGGACTCTCCAGGCGGCTATGGCTACACCTTC
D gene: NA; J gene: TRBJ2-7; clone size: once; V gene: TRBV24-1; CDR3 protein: CATSDINAETGNYEQYF; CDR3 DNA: TGTGCCACCAGTGACATTAACGCCGAAACAGGTAACTACGAGCAGTACTTC
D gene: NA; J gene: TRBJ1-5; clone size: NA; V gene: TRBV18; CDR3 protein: CASSLALPGGNRNQPQHF; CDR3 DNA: TGTGCCAGCTCACTGGCTTTACCTGGAGGGAACCGCAATCAGCCCCAGCATTTT
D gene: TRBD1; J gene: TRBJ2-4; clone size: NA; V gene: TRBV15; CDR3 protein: CATSRDSGGQGILGIQYF; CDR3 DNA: TGTGCCACCAGCAGAGATTCGGGGGGACAGGGAATTTTAGGCATTCAGTACTTC
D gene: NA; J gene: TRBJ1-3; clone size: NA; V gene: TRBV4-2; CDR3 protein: CASSPTPTSGNTIYF; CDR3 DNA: TGTGCCAGCAGCCCGACACCTACCTCTGGAAACACCATATATTTT
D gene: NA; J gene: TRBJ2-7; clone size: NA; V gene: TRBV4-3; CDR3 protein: CASSQGQSTAYEQYF; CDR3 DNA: TGCGCCAGCAGCCAAGGACAGTCGACTGCCTACGAGCAGTACTTC
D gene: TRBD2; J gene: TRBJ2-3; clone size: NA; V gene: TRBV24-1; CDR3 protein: CATSDPGLAGAQAPDTQYF; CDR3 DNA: TGTGCCACCAGTGACCCGGGACTAGCGGGAGCTCAGGCACCAGATACGCAGTATTTT
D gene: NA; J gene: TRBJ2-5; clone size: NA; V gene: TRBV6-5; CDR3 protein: CASSYLKSSAVTQYF; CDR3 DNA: TGTGCCAGCAGTTATCTCAAATCTAGCGCCGTGACCCAGTACTTC
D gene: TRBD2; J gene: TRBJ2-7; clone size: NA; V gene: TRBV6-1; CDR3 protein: CASSDGLAGGASYEQYF; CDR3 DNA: TGTGCCAGCAGTGATGGACTAGCGGGAGGGGCCTCCTACGAGCAGTACTTC
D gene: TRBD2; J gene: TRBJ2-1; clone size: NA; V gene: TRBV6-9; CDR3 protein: CASTLAGASHNEQFF; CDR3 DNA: TGTGCCAGCACCTTAGCGGGAGCGTCACACAATGAGCAGTTCTTC
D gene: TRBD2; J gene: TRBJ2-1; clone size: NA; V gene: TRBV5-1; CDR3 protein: CASSLGGLVPNEQFF; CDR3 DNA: TGCGCCAGCAGCTTGGGGGGACTAGTTCCCAATGAGCAGTTCTTC
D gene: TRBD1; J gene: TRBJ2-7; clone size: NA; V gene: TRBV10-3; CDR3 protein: CAISPRQGVVYEQYF; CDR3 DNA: TGTGCCATCAGTCCGCGACAGGGGGTTGTCTACGAGCAGTACTTC
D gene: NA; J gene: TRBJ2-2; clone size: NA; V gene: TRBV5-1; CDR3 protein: CASSSSGGAFAGELFF; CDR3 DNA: TGCGCCAGCAGCTCTTCTGGGGGCGCATTCGCCGGGGAGCTGTTTTTT
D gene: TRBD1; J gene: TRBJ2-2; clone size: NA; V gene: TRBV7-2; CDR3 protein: CASSFRGQGLTGELFF; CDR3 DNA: TGTGCCAGCAGCTTCCGGGGACAGGGTTTAACCGGGGAGCTGTTTTTT
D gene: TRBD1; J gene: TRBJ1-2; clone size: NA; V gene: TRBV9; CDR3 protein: CASSVGQGNYGYTF; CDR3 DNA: TGTGCCAGCAGCGTAGGACAGGGGAACTATGGCTACACCTTC
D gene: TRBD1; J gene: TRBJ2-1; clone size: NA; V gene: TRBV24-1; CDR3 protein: CATSDPGQATYNEQFF; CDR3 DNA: TGTGCCACCAGTGACCCGGGACAGGCGACCTACAATGAGCAGTTCTTC
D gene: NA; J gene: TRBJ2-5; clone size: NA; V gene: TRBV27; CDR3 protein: CASSLARRETQYF; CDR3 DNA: TGTGCCAGCAGTTTAGCCAGGAGGGAGACCCAGTACTTC
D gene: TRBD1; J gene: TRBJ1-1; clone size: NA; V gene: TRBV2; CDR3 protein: CASRGDRDTEAFF; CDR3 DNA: TGTGCCAGCAGGGGGGACAGGGACACTGAAGCTTTCTTT
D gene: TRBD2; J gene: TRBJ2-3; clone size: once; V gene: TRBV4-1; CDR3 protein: CASSPQTSGGTDTQYF; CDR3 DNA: TGCGCCAGCAGCCCTCAGACTAGCGGGGGGACAGATACGCAGTATTTT
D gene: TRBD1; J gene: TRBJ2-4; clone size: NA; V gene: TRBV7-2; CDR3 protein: CASSFGQGIKNIQYF; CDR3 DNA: TGTGCCAGCAGCTTCGGACAGGGAATCAAAAACATTCAGTACTTC
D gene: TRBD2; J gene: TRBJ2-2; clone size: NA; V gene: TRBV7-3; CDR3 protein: CASSLAGGNTGELFF; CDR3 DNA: TGTGCCAGCAGCTTAGCGGGAGGGAACACCGGGGAGCTGTTTTTT
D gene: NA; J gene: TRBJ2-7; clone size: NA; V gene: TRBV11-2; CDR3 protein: CASSLGAGSYEQYF; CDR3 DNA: TGTGCCAGCAGCTTAGGGGCGGGAAGCTACGAGCAGTACTTC
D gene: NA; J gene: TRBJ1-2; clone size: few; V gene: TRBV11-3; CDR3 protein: CASSPQAQSGYTF; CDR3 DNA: TGTGCCAGCAGCCCGCAGGCACAATCAGGCTACACCTTC
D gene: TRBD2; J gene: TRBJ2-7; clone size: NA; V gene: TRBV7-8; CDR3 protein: CASRSSRLAGYEQYF; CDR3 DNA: TGTGCCAGCAGAAGTTCGAGACTAGCGGGATACGAGCAGTACTTC
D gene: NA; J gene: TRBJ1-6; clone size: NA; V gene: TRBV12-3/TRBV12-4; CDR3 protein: CASSLSDGWLHF; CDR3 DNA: TGTGCCAGCAGTTTGTCCGACGGGTGGCTCCACTTT
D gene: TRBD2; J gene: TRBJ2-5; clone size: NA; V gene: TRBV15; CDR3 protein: CATSRAGLAGETQYF; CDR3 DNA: TGTGCCACCAGCAGGGCGGGACTAGCGGGAGAGACCCAGTACTTC
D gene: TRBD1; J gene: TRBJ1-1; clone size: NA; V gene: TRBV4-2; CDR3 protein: CASSHLGQGEAFF; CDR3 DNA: TGTGCCAGCAGCCATCTTGGACAGGGAGAAGCTTTCTTT
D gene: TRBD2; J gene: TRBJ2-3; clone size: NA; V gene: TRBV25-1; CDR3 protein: CASRGAGLTDTQYF; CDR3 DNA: TGTGCCAGCAGGGGAGCGGGGCTCACAGATACGCAGTATTTT
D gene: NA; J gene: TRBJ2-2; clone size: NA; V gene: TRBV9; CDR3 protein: CASSVGGRTGELFF; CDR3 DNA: TGTGCCAGCAGCGTAGGGGGCAGGACCGGGGAGCTGTTTTTT
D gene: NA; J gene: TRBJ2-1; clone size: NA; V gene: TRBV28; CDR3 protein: CASSLSGGYTYNEQFF; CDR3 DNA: TGTGCCAGCAGCCTGAGCGGAGGATACACCTACAATGAGCAGTTCTTC
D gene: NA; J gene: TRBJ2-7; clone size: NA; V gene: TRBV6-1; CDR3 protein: CASSEGMGHEQYF; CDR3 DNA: TGTGCCAGCAGTGAAGGAATGGGCCACGAGCAGTACTTC
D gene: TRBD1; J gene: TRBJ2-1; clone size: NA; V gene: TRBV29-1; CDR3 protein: CSVEDRDRGYNEQFF; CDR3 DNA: TGCAGCGTTGAAGATAGGGACAGGGGCTACAATGAGCAGTTCTTC
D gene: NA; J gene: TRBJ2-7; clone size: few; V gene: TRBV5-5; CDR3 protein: CASSGWEDEQYF; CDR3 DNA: TGTGCCAGCAGCGGTTGGGAGGACGAGCAGTACTTC
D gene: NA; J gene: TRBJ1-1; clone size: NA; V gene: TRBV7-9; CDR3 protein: CASSLNWGQGEAFF; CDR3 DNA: TGTGCCAGCAGCTTAAACTGGGGCCAGGGTGAAGCTTTCTTT
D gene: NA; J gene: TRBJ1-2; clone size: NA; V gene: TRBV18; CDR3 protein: CASSPNPGTQNYGYTF; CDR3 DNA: TGTGCCAGCTCACCCAACCCCGGGACACAGAACTATGGCTACACCTTC
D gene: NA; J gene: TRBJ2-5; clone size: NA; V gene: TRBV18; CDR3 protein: CASSSTSMEYQETQYF; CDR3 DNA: TGTGCCAGCTCTTCGACTAGTATGGAGTACCAAGAGACCCAGTACTTC
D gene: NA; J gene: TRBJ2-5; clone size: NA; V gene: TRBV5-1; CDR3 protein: CASSIQGTQETQYF; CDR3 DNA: TGCGCCAGCAGCATACAGGGAACTCAAGAGACCCAGTACTTC
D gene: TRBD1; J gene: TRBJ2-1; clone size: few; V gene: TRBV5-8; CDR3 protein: CASSPDRGRVENEQFF; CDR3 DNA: TGTGCCAGCAGCCCCGACAGGGGGCGCGTGGAAAATGAGCAGTTCTTC
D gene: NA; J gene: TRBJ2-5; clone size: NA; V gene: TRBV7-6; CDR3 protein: CASSPPPRGRRETQYF; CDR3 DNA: TGTGCCAGCAGCCCCCCACCCCGGGGAAGGCGAGAGACCCAGTACTTC
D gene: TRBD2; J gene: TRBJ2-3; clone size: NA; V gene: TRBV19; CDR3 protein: CASSGGTSGSDTQYF; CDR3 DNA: TGTGCCAGTAGTGGCGGGACTAGCGGGAGTGATACGCAGTATTTT
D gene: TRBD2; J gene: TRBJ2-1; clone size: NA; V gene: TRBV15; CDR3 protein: CATSHLKKGSGTEGPNEQFF; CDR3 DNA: TGTGCCACCAGCCACCTAAAGAAGGGGAGCGGGACGGAGGGGCCCAATGAGCAGTTCTTC
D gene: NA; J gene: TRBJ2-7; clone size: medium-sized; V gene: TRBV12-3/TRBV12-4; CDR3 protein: CASSFAYEQYF; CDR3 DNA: TGTGCCAGCAGTTTCGCCTACGAGCAGTACTTC
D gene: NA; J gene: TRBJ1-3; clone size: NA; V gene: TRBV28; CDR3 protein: CASSPGAGNTIYF; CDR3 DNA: TGTGCCAGCAGCCCAGGGGCTGGAAACACCATATATTTT
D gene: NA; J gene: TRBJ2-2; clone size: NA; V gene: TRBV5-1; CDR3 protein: CASSLTTGRRTGELFF; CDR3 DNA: TGCGCCAGCAGCCTTACGACAGGGAGGAGAACCGGGGAGCTGTTTTTT
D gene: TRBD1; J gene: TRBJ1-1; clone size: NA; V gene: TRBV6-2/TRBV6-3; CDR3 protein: CASSHYKTGILEAFF; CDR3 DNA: TGTGCCAGCAGTCACTACAAGACAGGGATCTTGGAAGCTTTCTTT